Presented here are 26 T cell receptor beta chains from one specimen sequenced in a study of graft-versus-host responses after intestinal transplantation. Assay used: immunoSEQ multiplex PCR; TCRdb lists only in-frame clones, some missing. Among tens of thousands of clones listed, roughly 92% were seen once. Specimen: bone marrow, collected around 720 days after intestinal transplantation. All receptors derive from a human patient who received an intestinal transplant, so some T cells may come from the graft donor.

The V gene is TRBV6-5, the J gene TRBJ1-4; tentatively, D is TRBD1 (5 bases). The V and J ends lost 6 bases and 3 bases respectively, with 8 bases between them. CDR3 length: 13 amino acids. Germline V gives CDR1 MNHEY, CDR2 SVGAGI. CDR3 DNA: TGTGCCAGCAGGGGGGTGGCTAATGAAAAACTGTTTTTT. Translated, it gives CASRGVANEKLFF.

This chain joins TRBV7-9 and TRBJ2-3; D is perhaps TRBD1 (6 bases). The CDR3 is 18 residues long. V gave up 3 bases and J gave up 0 bases, with 19 bases separating them. CDR1 and CDR2 (germline): SEHNR, FQNEAQ (reference sequence). CDR3 in amino acids: CASSFPPTGFLSTDTQYF. The CDR3 DNA is TGTGCCAGCAGCTTCCCCCCGACAGGTTTCCTTAGCACAGATACGCAGTATTTT.

The chain recombines TRBV28 with TRBJ2-7, with D unclear. The CDR3 totals 15 residues. The V gene lost 2 bases and the J gene lost 1 base, with 12 bases spanning the gap. The germline CDR1 and CDR2 sequences are MDHEN and SYDVKM. CDR3 DNA sequence: TGTGCCAGCAGTTTAGGGCACATAGGATCCTACGAGCAGTACTTC. Translated, it gives CASSLGHIGSYEQYF.

The chain uses TRBV4-1 and TRBJ1-4, with D hard to call. The length of the CDR3 is 12 residues. V dropped 0 bases and J dropped 8 bases, with 4 bases sitting between them. CDR1 is MGHRA and CDR2 is YSYEKL in the germline V gene. CDR3 bases: TGCGCCAGCAGCCAAGATGAGGAAAAACTGTTTTTT. Its protein is CASSQDEEKLFF.

This chain links TRBV5-1 with TRBJ2-5, with 9 bases aligning to TRBD2. The germline CDR1 and CDR2 sequences are SGHRS and YFSETQ. The J segment lost 5 bases and the V segment lost 1 base, leaving 9 bases of the junction unmatched. The CDR3 is made up of 16 amino acids. CDR3 sequence reads: CASSLRVAGVQETQYF. The CDR3 coding sequence is TGCGCCAGCAGCTTGAGGGTAGCGGGGGTACAGGAGACCCAGTACTTC.

This CDR3 reads CASTRGGNSPLHF. The CDR3 nucleotides are TGTGCCAGCACAAGGGGGGGCAATTCACCCCTCCACTTT. The J gene is TRBJ1-6, the V gene TRBV9; D is perhaps TRBD1 (6 bases). This CDR3 comprises 13 residues. With 6 bases removed from V and 7 bases from J, the gap between germline ends came to 11 bases. The germline gives CDR1 SGDLS, CDR2 YYNGEE. Combining the CDR3 with reference TRBV9 and TRBJ1-6 gives the whole variable domain DSGVTQTPKHLITATGQRVTLRCSPRSGDLSVYWYQQSLDQGLQFLIQYYNGEERAKGNILERFSAQQFPDLHSELNLSSLELGDSALYFCASTRGGNSPLHFGNGTRLTVT.

The chain is built from TRBV10-2 and TRBJ1-6; TRBD1 matches at 8 bases. The V segment lost 5 bases and the J segment 8 bases; nucleotides outside the gene matches: 11. CDR3 length equals 16 residues. Germline V CDR1 and CDR2: WSHSY, SAAADI. The CDR3 DNA reads as TGCGCCAGCAGTAAAATCCAGGGGGCTGGTGATTCACCCCTCCACTTT. It codes for CASSKIQGAGDSPLHF.

This clone was seen only once. The chain links TRBV29-1 to TRBJ2-7, with no clear D. This CDR3 contains 13 residues. Germline values: CDR1 SQVTM, CDR2 ANQGSEA. With 6 bases removed from V and 0 bases from J, the gap between germline ends came to 12 bases. In DNA, the CDR3 is TGCAGCGTCCGAGTTAAATCCTCCTACGAGCAGTACTTC. It specifies CSVRVKSSYEQYF.

This clone was counted a few times. The chain carries TRBV6-7 and TRBJ1-3, with D perhaps matching TRBD1 (6 bases). TRBV6-7 is filed as an ORF, its function uncertain. With 6 bases removed from V and 2 bases from J, the gap between germline ends came to 8 bases. The CDR3 spans 13 residues. The CDR3 sequence: CASSRDTGNTIYF. The CDR3 bases are TGTGCCAGCAGCCGGGACACTGGAAACACCATATATTTT.

This rearrangement joins TRBV7-3 to TRBJ1-1, with 7 bases fitting TRBD1. This CDR3 is 17 amino acids long. After removal of 2 bases from V and 5 bases from J, the junction contained 14 bases not matched to a gene. CDR1 SGHTA and CDR2 FQGTGA come from the germline V gene. The CDR3 spells CASSLESDRAGGTEAFF. Written as DNA, the CDR3 is TGTGCCAGCAGCTTAGAGTCCGACAGGGCGGGCGGGACTGAAGCTTTCTTT.

This sequence joins TRBV13 and TRBJ2-6, with D unclear. V gave up 6 bases and J gave up 0 bases, with 21 bases separating them. The CDR3 extends over 19 amino acids. CDR1 is PRHDT and CDR2 is FYEKMQ in the germline V gene (reference sequence). The CDR3 region is CASRPTFSVSYSGANVLTF. CDR3 nucleotides: TGTGCCAGCAGACCAACCTTTTCCGTGAGTTACTCTGGGGCCAACGTCCTGACTTTC.

The chain combines TRBV18 with TRBJ1-1; possible D gene TRBD1, 5 bases. The V end lost 5 bases, the J end lost 0 bases, and 10 bases lay between the germline ends. This CDR3 spans 14 amino acids. Germline CDR1 reads KGHSH; CDR2 reads LQKENI. CDR3 amino acids: CASSGTVMNTEAFF. DNA of the CDR3: TGTGCCAGCTCAGGGACGGTGATGAACACTGAAGCTTTCTTT.

This clone has only one observation. V is TRBV6-6 and J is TRBJ2-1; 7 bases map to TRBD2. The trim removed 5 bases at V and 4 bases at J, leaving 5 bases unmatched. The CDR3 is made up of 14 amino acids. The germline gives CDR1 MNHNY, CDR2 SVGAGI (reference sequence). The CDR3 protein is CASSGRGGYNEQFF. CDR3 coding DNA: TGTGCCAGCAGTGGGCGCGGGGGTTACAATGAGCAGTTCTTC.

The chain combines TRBV27 with TRBJ2-7; TRBD2 matches 9 bases. The V and J ends lost 8 bases and 0 bases, in that order; junction bases with no gene match: 5. This CDR3 comprises 14 residues. The germline gives CDR1 MNHEY, CDR2 SMNVEV (reference sequence). CDR3 in DNA: TGTGCCAGCGGTGTAGCGGGGGACTCCTACGAGCAGTACTTC. This encodes CASGVAGDSYEQYF.

The CDR3 nucleotides read TGTGCCAGCAGCTTAGGGAGACAGTCCTACGAGCAGTACTTC. Its protein is CASSLGRQSYEQYF. V usage is TRBV11-3 and J usage is TRBJ2-7, with D possibly being TRBD1 (5 bases). V was pared by 1 base and J by 1 base, with 8 bases between. The germline CDR1 and CDR2 sequences are SGHNT and YENEEA. The CDR3 covers 14 residues.

V gene TRBV2 combines with J gene TRBJ1-2, with 8 bases fitting TRBD1. J gave up 3 bases and V 11 bases, and 14 bases lay outside the gene matches. Germline CDR1 SNHLY, CDR2 FYNNEI. The length of the CDR3 is 15 residues. CDR3 sequence reads: CASARSGGDDYGYTF. As DNA, the CDR3 is TGTGCCTCAGCGAGGTCAGGGGGCGACGACTATGGCTACACCTTC. The full variable domain, in which reference TRBV2 and TRBJ1-2 provide the parts outside the CDR3, is EPEVTQTPSHQVTQMGQEVILRCVPISNHLYFYWYRQILGQKVEFLVSFYNNEISEKSEIFDDQFSVERPDGSNFTLKIRSTKLEDSAMYFCASARSGGDDYGYTFGSGTRLTVV.

The chain employs TRBV5-5 and TRBJ1-1; 7 bases align to TRBD1. CDR1 SGHKS and CDR2 YYEKEE come from the germline V gene (reference sequence). The trim removed 4 bases at V and 0 bases at J, leaving 3 bases unmatched. This CDR3 spans 14 amino acids. As DNA, the CDR3 is TGTGCCAGCAGCCCAGGGGGTTTGAACACTGAAGCTTTCTTT. This sequence encodes CASSPGGLNTEAFF.

This chain uses TRBV11-3 with TRBJ2-3, with D tentatively TRBD2 (5 bases). The germline V gene has CDR1 SGHNT and CDR2 YENEEA. CDR3 length equals 14 residues. V lost 5 bases, J lost 5 bases, and 14 bases lay in between. The CDR3 protein is CASSPLREKDTQYF. DNA for the CDR3: TGTGCCAGCAGCCCCCTAAGGGAGAAAGATACGCAGTATTTT.

V and J are TRBV19 and TRBJ2-1, with 7 positions matching TRBD2. Germline lookup yields CDR1 LNHDA and CDR2 SQIVND (reference sequence). After removal of 4 bases from V and 2 bases from J, the junction contained 5 bases not matched to a gene. This CDR3 has 15 amino acids. CDR3 sequence (DNA): TGTGCCAGTAGTAGATCTAGCGGTACCTACAATGAGCAGTTCTTC. As protein: CASSRSSGTYNEQFF.

CDR3: CASSVDPGRVNIQYF. CDR3 nucleotides: TGTGCCAGCAGCGTAGATCCCGGCCGGGTAAACATTCAGTACTTC. The chain couples TRBV9 to TRBJ2-4; D ambiguous. This CDR3 has 15 residues. Trimming took off 0 bases at V and 6 bases at J, with 13 bases between the two ends. Germline assignment: CDR1 SGDLS and CDR2 YYNGEE.

The V gene is TRBV15, the J gene TRBJ2-2; D is undetermined. With 4 bases removed from V and 8 bases from J, the gap between germline ends came to 8 bases. The CDR3 extends over 12 amino acids. Germline V gives CDR1 LNHNV, CDR2 YYDKDF (reference sequence). DNA for the CDR3: TGTGCCACCAGCATCGTTCCGGGGGAGCTGTTTTTT. The encoded protein is CATSIVPGELFF.

The genes are TRBV11-3 and TRBJ2-5; perhaps TRBD2 as D (5 bases). Germline CDR1 and CDR2: SGHNT and YENEEA. The CDR3 spans 13 residues. V lost 5 bases, J lost 6 bases, and 13 bases lay in between. In nucleotides, the CDR3 is TGTGCCAGCAGCCCGCGTGCGGGTCAGACCCAGTACTTC. This sequence encodes CASSPRAGQTQYF.

The chain has TRBV11-3 and TRBJ2-1; D remains ambiguous. Germline CDR1 is SGHNT and CDR2 is YENEEA. CDR3 length: 15 residues. V lost 3 bases and J lost 0, with 9 bases in between. The CDR3 reads CASSLITGSYNEQFF. CDR3 nucleotide sequence: TGTGCCAGCAGCTTGATTACGGGCTCCTACAATGAGCAGTTCTTC.

This clone appeared once. The rearrangement joins TRBV5-1 to TRBJ1-2; 7 positions match TRBD1. V lost 8 bases to trimming and J lost 2 bases; unmatched junction nucleotides: 9. The germline V gene has CDR1 SGHRS and CDR2 YFSETQ. This CDR3 has 14 residues. This CDR3 reads CASRDTQGNYGYTF. DNA for the CDR3: TGCGCCAGTAGGGATACACAGGGGAACTATGGCTACACCTTC.

V gene TRBV5-1 combines with J gene TRBJ1-1; TRBD1 might be the D (5 bases). Trimming took off 4 bases at V and 6 bases at J, with 13 bases between the two ends. CDR3 size: 13 residues. Germline V gene sequence: CDR1 SGHRS, CDR2 YFSETQ. CDR3 protein: CASSGGLNAEAFF. DNA of the CDR3: TGCGCCAGCAGCGGGGGACTTAACGCTGAAGCTTTCTTT.

The chain combines TRBV18 with TRBJ2-3; D might be TRBD2 (7 bases). CDR3 size: 14 residues. Germline V lookup: CDR1 KGHSH, CDR2 LQKENI. V lost 3 bases and J 9 bases, leaving 16 bases between the germline ends. CDR3: CASSPGTTGNTQYF. The CDR3 DNA follows: TGTGCCAGCTCACCCGGGACTACAGGGAACACGCAGTATTTT.